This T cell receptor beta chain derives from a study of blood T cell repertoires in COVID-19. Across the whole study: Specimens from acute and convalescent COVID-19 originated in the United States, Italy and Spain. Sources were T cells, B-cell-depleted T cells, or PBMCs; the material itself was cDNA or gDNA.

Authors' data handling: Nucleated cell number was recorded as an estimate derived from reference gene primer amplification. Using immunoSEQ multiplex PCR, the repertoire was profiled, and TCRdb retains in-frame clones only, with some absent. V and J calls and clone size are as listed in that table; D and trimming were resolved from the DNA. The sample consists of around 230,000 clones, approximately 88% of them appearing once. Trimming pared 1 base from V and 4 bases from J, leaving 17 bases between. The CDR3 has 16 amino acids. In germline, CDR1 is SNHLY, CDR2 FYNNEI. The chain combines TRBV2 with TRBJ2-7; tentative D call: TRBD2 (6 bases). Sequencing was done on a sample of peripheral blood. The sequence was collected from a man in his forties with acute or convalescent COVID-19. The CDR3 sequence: CASSEGRSWAGYEQYF. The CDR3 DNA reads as TGTGCCAGCAGTGAAGGAAGAAGTTGGGCGGGATACGAGCAGTACTTC.